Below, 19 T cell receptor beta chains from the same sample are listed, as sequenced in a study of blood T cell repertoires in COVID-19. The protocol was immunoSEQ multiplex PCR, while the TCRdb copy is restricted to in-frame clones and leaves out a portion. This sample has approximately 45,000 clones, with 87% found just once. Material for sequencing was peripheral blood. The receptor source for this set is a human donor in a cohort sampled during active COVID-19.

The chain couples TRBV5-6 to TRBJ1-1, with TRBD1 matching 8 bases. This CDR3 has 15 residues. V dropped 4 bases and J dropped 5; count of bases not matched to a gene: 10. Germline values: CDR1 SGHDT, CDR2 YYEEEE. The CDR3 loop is CASSTGQGSFTEAFF. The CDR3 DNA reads TGTGCCAGCAGCACCGGACAGGGATCGTTTACTGAAGCTTTCTTT. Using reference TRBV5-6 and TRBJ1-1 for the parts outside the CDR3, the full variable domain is DAGVTQSPTHLIKTRGQQVTLRCSPKSGHDTVSWYQQALGQGPQFIFQYYEEEERQRGNFPDRFSGHQFPNYSSELNVNALLLGDSALYLCASSTGQGSFTEAFFGQGTRLTVV.

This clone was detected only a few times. CDR3 in amino acids: CASSIVGLVDYEQYF. The CDR3 coding sequence is TGTGCCAGTAGTATAGTCGGACTAGTCGACTACGAGCAGTACTTC. The chain couples TRBV19 to TRBJ2-7, with 7 bases matching TRBD2. The V and J ends lost 1 base and 3 bases, in that order; junction bases with no gene match: 6. Germline lookup yields CDR1 LNHDA and CDR2 SQIVND (reference sequence). The CDR3 runs 15 residues.

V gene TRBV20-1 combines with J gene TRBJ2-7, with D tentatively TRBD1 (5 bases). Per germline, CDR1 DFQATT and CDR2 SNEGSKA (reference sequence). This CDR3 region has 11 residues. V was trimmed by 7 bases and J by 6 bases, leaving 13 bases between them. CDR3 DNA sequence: TGCAGTGGGGCCCAAGGGGCCGAGCAGTACTTC. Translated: CSGAQGAEQYF.

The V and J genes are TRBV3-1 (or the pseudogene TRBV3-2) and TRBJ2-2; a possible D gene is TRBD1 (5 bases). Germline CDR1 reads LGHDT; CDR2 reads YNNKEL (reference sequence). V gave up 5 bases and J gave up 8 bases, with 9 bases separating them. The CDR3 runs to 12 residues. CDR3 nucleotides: TGTGCCAGCAGCGAAGGGGCGGGGGAGCTGTTTTTT. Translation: CASSEGAGELFF.

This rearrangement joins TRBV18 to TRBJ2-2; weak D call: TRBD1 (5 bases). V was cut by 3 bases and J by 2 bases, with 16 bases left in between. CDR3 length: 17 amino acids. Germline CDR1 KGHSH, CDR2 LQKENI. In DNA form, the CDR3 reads TGTGCCAGCTCACCCGGGCAAGGAAGGGGTAACACCGGGGAGCTGTTTTTT. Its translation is CASSPGQGRGNTGELFF.

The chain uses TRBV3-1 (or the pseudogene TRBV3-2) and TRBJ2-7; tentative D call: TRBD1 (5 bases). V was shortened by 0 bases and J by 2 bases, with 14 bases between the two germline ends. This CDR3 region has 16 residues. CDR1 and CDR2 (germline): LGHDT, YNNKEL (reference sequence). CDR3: CASSQDNIGATYEQYF. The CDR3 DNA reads TGTGCCAGCAGCCAAGATAATATAGGGGCTACCTACGAGCAGTACTTC.

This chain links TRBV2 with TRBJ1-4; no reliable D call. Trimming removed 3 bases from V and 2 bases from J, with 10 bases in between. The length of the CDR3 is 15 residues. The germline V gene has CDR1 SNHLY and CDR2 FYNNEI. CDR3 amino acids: CASSERRATNEKLFF. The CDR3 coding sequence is TGTGCCAGCAGTGAGAGGAGGGCTACTAATGAAAAACTGTTTTTT.

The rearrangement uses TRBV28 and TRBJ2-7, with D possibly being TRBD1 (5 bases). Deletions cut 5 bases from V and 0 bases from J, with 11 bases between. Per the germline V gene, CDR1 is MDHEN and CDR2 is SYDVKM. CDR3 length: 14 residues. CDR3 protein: CASSLYRSSYEQYF. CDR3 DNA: TGTGCCAGCAGTCTATACAGGAGCTCCTACGAGCAGTACTTC.

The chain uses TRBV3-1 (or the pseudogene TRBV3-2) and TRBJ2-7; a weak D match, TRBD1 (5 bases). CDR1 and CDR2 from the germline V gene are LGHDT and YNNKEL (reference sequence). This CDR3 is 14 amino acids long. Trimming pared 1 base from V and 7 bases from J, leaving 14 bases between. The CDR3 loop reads CASSQGQGLGEQYF. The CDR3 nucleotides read TGTGCCAGCAGCCAAGGTCAGGGTTTGGGGGAGCAGTACTTC.

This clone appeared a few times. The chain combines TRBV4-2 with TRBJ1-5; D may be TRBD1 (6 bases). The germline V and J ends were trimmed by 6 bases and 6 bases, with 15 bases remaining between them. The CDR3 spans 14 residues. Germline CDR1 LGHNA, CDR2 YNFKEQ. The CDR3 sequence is CASSPVGGGQPQHF. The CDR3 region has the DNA TGTGCCAGCAGTCCCGTTGGGGGCGGTCAGCCCCAGCATTTT.

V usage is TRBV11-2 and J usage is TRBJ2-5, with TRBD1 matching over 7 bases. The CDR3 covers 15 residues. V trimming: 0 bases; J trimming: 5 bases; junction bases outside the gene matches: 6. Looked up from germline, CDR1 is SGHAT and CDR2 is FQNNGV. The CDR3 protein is CASSLEYRGHETQYF. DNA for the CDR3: TGTGCCAGCAGCTTAGAATACAGGGGACACGAGACCCAGTACTTC. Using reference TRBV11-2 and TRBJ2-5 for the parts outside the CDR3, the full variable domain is EAGVAQSPRYKIIEKRQSVAFWCNPISGHATLYWYQQILGQGPKLLIQFQNNGVVDDSQLPKDRFSAERLKGVDSTLKIQPAKLEDSAVYLCASSLEYRGHETQYFGPGTRLLVL.

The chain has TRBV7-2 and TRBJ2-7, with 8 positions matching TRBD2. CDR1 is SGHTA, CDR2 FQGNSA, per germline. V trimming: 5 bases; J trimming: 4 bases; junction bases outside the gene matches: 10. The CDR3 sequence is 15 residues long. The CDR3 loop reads CASSLNPGGAYEQYF. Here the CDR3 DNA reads TGTGCCAGCAGCCTAAACCCCGGGGGGGCTTACGAGCAGTACTTC.

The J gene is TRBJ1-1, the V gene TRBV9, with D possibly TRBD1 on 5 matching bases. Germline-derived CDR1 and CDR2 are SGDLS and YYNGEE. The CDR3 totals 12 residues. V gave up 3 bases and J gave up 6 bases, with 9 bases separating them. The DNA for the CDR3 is TGTGCCAGCAGCGATGGGACTTCTGAAGCTTTCTTT. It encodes CASSDGTSEAFF. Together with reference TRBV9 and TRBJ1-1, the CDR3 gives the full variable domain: DSGVTQTPKHLITATGQRVTLRCSPRSGDLSVYWYQQSLDQGLQFLIQYYNGEERAKGNILERFSAQQFPDLHSELNLSSLELGDSALYFCASSDGTSEAFFGQGTRLTVV.

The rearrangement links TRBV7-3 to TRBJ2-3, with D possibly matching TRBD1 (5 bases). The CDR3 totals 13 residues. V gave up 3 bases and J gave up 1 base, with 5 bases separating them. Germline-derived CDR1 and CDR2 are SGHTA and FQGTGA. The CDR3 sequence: CASSFRGTDTQYF. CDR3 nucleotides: TGTGCCAGCAGCTTCAGGGGCACAGATACGCAGTATTTT.

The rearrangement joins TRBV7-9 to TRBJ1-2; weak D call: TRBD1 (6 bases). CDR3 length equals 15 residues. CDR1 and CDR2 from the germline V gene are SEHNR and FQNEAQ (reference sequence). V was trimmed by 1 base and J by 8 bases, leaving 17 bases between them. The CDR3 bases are TGTGCCAGCAGCTTAGGGGGGACAAGGGCTAGCGGCTACACCTTC. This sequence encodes CASSLGGTRASGYTF.

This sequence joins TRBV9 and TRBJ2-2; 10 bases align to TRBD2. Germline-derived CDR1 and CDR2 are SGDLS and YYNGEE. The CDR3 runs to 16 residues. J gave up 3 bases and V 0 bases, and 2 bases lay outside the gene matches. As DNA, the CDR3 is TGTGCCAGCAGCGTAGAGCGGGAGGGGTACACCGGGGAGCTGTTTTTT. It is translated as CASSVEREGYTGELFF. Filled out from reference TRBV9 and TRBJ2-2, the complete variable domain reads DSGVTQTPKHLITATGQRVTLRCSPRSGDLSVYWYQQSLDQGLQFLIQYYNGEERAKGNILERFSAQQFPDLHSELNLSSLELGDSALYFCASSVEREGYTGELFFGEGSRLTVL.

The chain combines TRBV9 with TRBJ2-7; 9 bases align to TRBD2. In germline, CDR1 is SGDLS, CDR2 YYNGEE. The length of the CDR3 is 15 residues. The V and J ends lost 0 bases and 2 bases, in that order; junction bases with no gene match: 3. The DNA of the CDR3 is TGTGCCAGCAGCGTAGAAGCGGGAGGACCCTACGAGCAGTACTTC. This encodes CASSVEAGGPYEQYF. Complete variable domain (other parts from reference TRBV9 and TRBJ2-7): DSGVTQTPKHLITATGQRVTLRCSPRSGDLSVYWYQQSLDQGLQFLIQYYNGEERAKGNILERFSAQQFPDLHSELNLSSLELGDSALYFCASSVEAGGPYEQYFGPGTRLTVT.

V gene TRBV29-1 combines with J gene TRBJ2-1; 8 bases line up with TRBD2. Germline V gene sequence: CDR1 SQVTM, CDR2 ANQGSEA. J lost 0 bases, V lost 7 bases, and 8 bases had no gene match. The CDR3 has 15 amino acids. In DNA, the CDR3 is TGCAGCGCCGATAGCGGGAAAGTCTCCTACAATGAGCAGTTCTTC. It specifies CSADSGKVSYNEQFF.

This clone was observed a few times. The CDR3 protein is CATAPADTQYF. The CDR3 DNA follows: TGTGCCACCGCCCCGGCAGATACGCAGTATTTT. V and J are TRBV12-3 or TRBV12-4 and TRBJ2-3, with no clear D. V lost 10 bases and J lost 4, with 9 bases in between. This CDR3 has 11 amino acids.